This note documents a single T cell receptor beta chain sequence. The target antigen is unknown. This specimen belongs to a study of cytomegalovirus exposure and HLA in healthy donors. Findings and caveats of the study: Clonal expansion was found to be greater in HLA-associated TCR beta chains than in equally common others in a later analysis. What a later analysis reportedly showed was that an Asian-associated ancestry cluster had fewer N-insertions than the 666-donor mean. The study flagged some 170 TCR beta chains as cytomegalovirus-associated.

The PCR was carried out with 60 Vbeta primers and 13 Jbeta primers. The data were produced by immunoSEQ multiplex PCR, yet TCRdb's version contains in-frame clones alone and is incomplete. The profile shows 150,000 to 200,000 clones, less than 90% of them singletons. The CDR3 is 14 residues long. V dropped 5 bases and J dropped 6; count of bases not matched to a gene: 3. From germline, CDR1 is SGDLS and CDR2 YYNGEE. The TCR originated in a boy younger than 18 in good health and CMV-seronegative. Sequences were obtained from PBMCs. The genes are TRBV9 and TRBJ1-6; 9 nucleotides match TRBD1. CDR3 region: CASRGTGFNSPLHF. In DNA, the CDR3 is TGTGCCAGCAGGGGGACAGGGTTTAATTCACCCCTCCACTTT.